These T cell receptor beta chains were read from a single sample in a study of naive and memory T cell subsets. Using its own MiXCR run on the 5' RACE reads, TCRdb lists one record per CDR3 protein. The table has tens of thousands of distinct CDR3 sequences, 7.2% seen once. Source of these receptors: a male donor in good health. CDR3s include the opening cysteine and the closing phenylalanine or tryptophan. Each record gives: clone size, J gene, D gene, V gene, CDR3 DNA, CDR3 protein. The D gene is left open where the match is weak. Clone size is shown for a subset of rows, as once, few, many or a class of expanded clone.

size: many; J: TRBJ2-7; D: TRBD1; V: TRBV6-5; DNA: TGTGCCAGCAGTTACAGGGGGCTGGGGTACGAGCAGTACTTC; CDR3: CASSYRGLGYEQYF
size: many; J: TRBJ2-5; D: TRBD2; V: TRBV5-1; DNA: TGCGCCAGCAGCCGGGGAGAGAGCGGGAGGAGGGAGACCCAGTACTTC; CDR3: CASSRGESGRRETQYF
size: -; J: TRBJ2-3; D: -; V: TRBV29-1; DNA: TGCAGCGTTGAATACGGTGCAGATACGCAGTATTTT; CDR3: CSVEYGADTQYF
size: many; J: TRBJ2-7; D: TRBD2; V: TRBV7-8; DNA: TGTGCCAGCAGCCCCCGGACTAGCAGCAGACTCTTACGCTCCTACGAGCAGTACTTC; CDR3: CASSPRTSSRLLRSYEQYF
size: many; J: TRBJ2-7; D: -; V: TRBV11-2; DNA: TGTGCCAGCAGCGAAGAGGGGTACCCATCGGGGGAGCAGTACTTC; CDR3: CASSEEGYPSGEQYF
size: many; J: TRBJ2-3; D: -; V: TRBV6-5; DNA: TGTGCCAGCAGTTGGGGACACCCCGTTAGCACAGATACGCAGTATTTT; CDR3: CASSWGHPVSTDTQYF
size: few; J: TRBJ2-4; D: -; V: TRBV7-9; DNA: TGTGCCAGCAGCCCTCGCAGTGGTGGGGCGCGAATCATTCAGTACTTC; CDR3: CASSPRSGGARIIQYF
size: many; J: TRBJ1-3; D: -; V: TRBV6-1; DNA: TGTGCCAGCAGTGAAGTAGGTGGAAACACCATATATTTT; CDR3: CASSEVGGNTIYF
size: many; J: TRBJ2-7; D: TRBD2; V: TRBV6-5; DNA: TGTGCCAGCAGTTATTCTGGACTAGCGGACACCCTCGAGCAGTACTTC; CDR3: CASSYSGLADTLEQYF
size: few; J: TRBJ1-4; D: -; V: TRBV2; DNA: TGTGCCAGCAGTGCCTGGGGACCTGCTAATGAAAAACTGTTTTTT; CDR3: CASSAWGPANEKLFF
size: many; J: TRBJ2-7; D: TRBD1; V: TRBV5-1; DNA: TGCGCCAGCAGCTTGTCCCCGACAGGGGGGTTCAACGAGCAGTACTTC; CDR3: CASSLSPTGGFNEQYF
size: many; J: TRBJ1-2; D: -; V: TRBV29-1; DNA: TGCAGCGTGCCCATGTATCCGGATGGTAACTATGGCTACACCTTC; CDR3: CSVPMYPDGNYGYTF
size: many; J: TRBJ1-1; D: -; V: TRBV20-1; DNA: TGCAGTGCTATGATCGGCGCGAACACTGAAGCTTTCTTT; CDR3: CSAMIGANTEAFF
size: few; J: TRBJ2-7; D: -; V: TRBV27; DNA: TGTGCCAGCAGTCAACTAGACCGGGACTTCGGCAACGAGCAGTACTTC; CDR3: CASSQLDRDFGNEQYF
size: few; J: TRBJ1-6; D: -; V: TRBV6-6; DNA: TGTGCCAGTCGGTTAGGCTCCTATAATTCACCCCTCCACTTT; CDR3: CASRLGSYNSPLHF
size: -; J: TRBJ2-4; D: -; V: TRBV6-6; DNA: TGTGCCAGCACCCCGACCGGGTCAAACATTCAGTACTTC; CDR3: CASTPTGSNIQYF
size: -; J: TRBJ1-4; D: -; V: TRBV6-5; DNA: TGTGCCAGCAGTTACTCGGGAGGCTCTAATGAAAAACTGTTTTTT; CDR3: CASSYSGGSNEKLFF
size: few; J: TRBJ2-5; D: TRBD2; V: TRBV11-2; DNA: TGTGCCAGCATGATAGCGGGAGTGCGTCAAGAGACCCAGTACTTC; CDR3: CASMIAGVRQETQYF
size: many; J: TRBJ1-3; D: TRBD1; V: TRBV18; DNA: TGTGCCAGCTCACCACCCTGGGACAGGTTCAACACCATATATTTT; CDR3: CASSPPWDRFNTIYF
size: many; J: TRBJ1-2; D: TRBD1; V: TRBV3-1; DNA: TGTGCCAGCAGCCCGTTTGGGACAGGGGCTTCTGGCTACACCTTC; CDR3: CASSPFGTGASGYTF
size: many; J: TRBJ2-6; D: -; V: TRBV11-2; DNA: TGTGCCAGCAGCTTAAGGGACACTGGGGCCAACGTCCTGACTTTC; CDR3: CASSLRDTGANVLTF
size: -; J: TRBJ1-4; D: -; V: TRBV7-2; DNA: TGTGCCAGCAGCTTATCCAACGGAGTTGCAACTAATGAAAAACTGTTTTTT; CDR3: CASSLSNGVATNEKLFF
size: many; J: TRBJ1-6; D: -; V: TRBV6-5; DNA: TGTGCCAGCAGTTACCGGTGGCAGGGACACAGGGAGCTCCACTTT; CDR3: CASSYRWQGHRELHF
size: few; J: TRBJ2-1; D: TRBD2; V: TRBV11-2; DNA: TGTGCCAGCAGCATTAGCGGGGGGACCTCCAATGAGCAGTTCTTC; CDR3: CASSISGGTSNEQFF
size: few; J: TRBJ1-1; D: -; V: TRBV12-5; DNA: TGTGCCGCCGGGGGGGCGAACACTGAAGCTTTCTTT; CDR3: CAAGGANTEAFF
size: few; J: TRBJ2-1; D: -; V: TRBV18; DNA: TGTGCCAGCTCACCACCACCAGGGCGAGTGTACAATGAGCAGTTCTTC; CDR3: CASSPPPGRVYNEQFF
size: many; J: TRBJ1-2; D: TRBD1; V: TRBV3-1; DNA: TGTGCCAGCAGTCAGGCAGGACAGGGGTCTGGCTACACCTTC; CDR3: CASSQAGQGSGYTF
size: -; J: TRBJ2-1; D: TRBD2; V: TRBV7-2; DNA: TGTGCCAGCAGCATCTTGACTAGCGGGAACTACAATGAGCAGTTCTTC; CDR3: CASSILTSGNYNEQFF
size: many; J: TRBJ2-2; D: -; V: TRBV20-1; DNA: TGCAGTGCTCTGAGCCTGAACACCGGGGAGCTGTTTTTT; CDR3: CSALSLNTGELFF
size: many; J: TRBJ2-6; D: -; V: TRBV3-1; DNA: TGTGCCAGCAGCCAAGCGGGTCCGGGATCTGGGGCCAACGTCCTGACTTTC; CDR3: CASSQAGPGSGANVLTF
size: few; J: TRBJ2-2; D: -; V: TRBV19; DNA: TGTGCCAGTAGTATAAAGACCTCAACCGGGGAGCTGTTTTTT; CDR3: CASSIKTSTGELFF